This T cell receptor beta chain is drawn from a study of response to subunit inactivated influenza vaccine. Whole-study findings and limits: T cells newly recruited by each seasonal influenza vaccination are few, the authors suggested.

A single record per CDR3 protein comes from TCRdb applying MiXCR to the RT-PCR reads. The repertoire has over 450,000 distinct CDR3 sequences, 10% to 15% of them found once; the top ten carry about an eighth. The V segment lost 5 bases and the J segment 8 bases; nucleotides outside the gene matches: 11. The CDR3 totals 15 residues. Per germline, CDR1 SEHNR and CDR2 FQNEAQ (reference sequence). This clonotype has only a few counts. Its antigen is currently unknown. This sample comprised PBMCs from blood, obtained roughly 46 days after vaccination. J is TRBJ2-1 and V is TRBV7-9, with TRBD2 identical over 8 bases. The receptor's source is a man in his forties or fifties who received an inactivated influenza vaccine. CDR3 sequence: CASSVKAGAPHEQFF. The CDR3 region has the DNA TGTGCCAGCAGCGTTAAAGCGGGGGCCCCCCATGAGCAGTTCTTC. The variable domain in full, with the rest retrieved from reference TRBV7-9 and TRBJ2-1, is DTGVSQNPRHKITKRGQNVTFRCDPISEHNRLYWYRQTLGQGPEFLTYFQNEAQLEKSRLLSDRFSAERPKGSFSTLEIQRTEQGDSAMYLCASSVKAGAPHEQFFGPGTRLTVL.